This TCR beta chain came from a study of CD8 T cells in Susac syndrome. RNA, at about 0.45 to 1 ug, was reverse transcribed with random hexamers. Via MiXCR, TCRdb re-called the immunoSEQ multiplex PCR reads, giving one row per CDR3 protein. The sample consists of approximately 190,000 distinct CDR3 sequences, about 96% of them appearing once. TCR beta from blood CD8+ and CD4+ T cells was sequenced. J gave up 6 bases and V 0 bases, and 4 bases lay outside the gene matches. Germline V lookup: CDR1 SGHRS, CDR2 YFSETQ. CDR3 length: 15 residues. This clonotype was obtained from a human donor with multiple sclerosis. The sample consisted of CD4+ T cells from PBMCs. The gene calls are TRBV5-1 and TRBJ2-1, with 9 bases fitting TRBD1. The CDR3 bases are TGCGCCAGCAGCTTGGGCCCGGACAGGGGCAATGAGCAGTTCTTC. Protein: CASSLGPDRGNEQFF.